This entry lists 17 T cell receptor beta chains sequenced from one sample in a study of shared clonotypes between healthy human individuals. Only CD45RO-negative cells positively selected for CCR7 counted as naive CD8 cells, so terminally differentiated effector memory CD45RA+ cells were excluded. TCRdb's table, derived via immunoSEQ multiplex PCR, lists solely in-frame clones and lacks some. The top ten clones hold less than 1.5% of a sample with under 2,000,000 clones, less than 95% of them seen once. The sample taken for sequencing was naive CD8+ T cells sorted from blood. Receptor source: a man aged 18 to 29 in good health.

The J gene is TRBJ2-3, the V gene TRBV9, with 10 bases that match TRBD1. V shed 3 bases, J shed 2 bases, and the junction held 6 bases outside the gene matches. CDR3 length: 16 residues. Looked up from germline, CDR1 is SGDLS and CDR2 is YYNGEE. CDR3 DNA: TGTGCCAGCAGCGCCGGACAGGGGGGGACCACAGATACGCAGTATTTT. It yields the protein CASSAGQGGTTDTQYF.

The chain couples TRBV28 to TRBJ1-4; 7 bases agree with TRBD1. J was trimmed by 5 bases and V by 3 bases; bases with no gene match: 3. This CDR3 comprises 14 residues. Germline loops: CDR1 MDHEN, CDR2 SYDVKM. In nucleotides, the CDR3 is TGTGCCAGCAGTTTCCAGGGGGGAAATGAAAAACTGTTTTTT. Translating gives CASSFQGGNEKLFF.

The chain is built from TRBV7-9 and TRBJ2-5, with D unclear. The V gene lost 5 bases and the J gene lost 5 bases, with 9 bases spanning the gap. This CDR3 has 12 amino acids. Germline CDR1 is SEHNR and CDR2 is FQNEAQ (reference sequence). CDR3 sequence: CASSPLLETQYF. The CDR3 region has the DNA TGTGCCAGCAGCCCCTTGTTGGAGACCCAGTACTTC.

This rearrangement joins TRBV7-9 to TRBJ2-5; a possible D gene is TRBD1 (5 bases). Trimming cost V 5 bases and J 1 base, with 17 bases left between them. Germline-derived CDR1 and CDR2 are SEHNR and FQNEAQ (reference sequence). This CDR3 contains 16 residues. Written as DNA, the CDR3 is TGTGCCAGCAGCCGGCAACAGGCCGCCCCCCAAGAGACCCAGTACTTC. Protein product: CASSRQQAAPQETQYF.

The gene calls are TRBV20-1 and TRBJ2-7, with D tentatively TRBD2 (5 bases). The germline V and J ends were trimmed by 6 bases and 6 bases, with 12 bases remaining between them. From germline, CDR1 is DFQATT and CDR2 SNEGSKA (reference sequence). The CDR3 sequence is 11 residues long. CDR3 sequence: CSALLESEQYF. The CDR3 DNA reads TGCAGTGCCCTACTAGAGTCCGAGCAGTACTTC.

The table lists this clone with a count of one. The same CDR3 is also encoded by other DNA sequences in this sample. This chain uses TRBV4-1 with TRBJ2-7, with 9 positions matching TRBD2. The CDR3 spans 15 residues. Germline V gene data show CDR1 as MGHRA and CDR2 as YSYEKL. Trimming cost V 1 base and J 3 bases; bases outside gene matches: 4. The CDR3 spells CASSQVVAGDYEQYF. In nucleotides, the CDR3 is TGCGCCAGCAGCCAAGTCGTAGCGGGGGACTACGAGCAGTACTTC.

This clone came up once. Sequence at one end of the junction differs from germline and may be a read error. In the same sample, other DNA sequences code for this CDR3. The CDR3 sequence: CASSLGGGFEQYF. For the CDR3, the DNA is TGTGCCAGCAGTTTAGGAGGGGGCTTCGAGCAGTACTTC. The J gene is TRBJ2-7, the V gene TRBV11-2, with D tentatively TRBD1 (7 bases). Germline V gene sequence: CDR1 SGHAT, CDR2 FQNNGV. The CDR3 covers 13 residues. Full variable domain (rest looked up from reference TRBV11-2 and TRBJ2-7): EAGVAQSPRYKIIEKRQSVAFWCNPISGHATLYWYQQILGQGPKLLIQFQNNGVVDDSQLPKDRFSAERLKGVDSTLKIQPAKLEDSAVYLCASSLGGGFEQYFGPGTRLTVT.

This chain links TRBV5-4 with TRBJ2-1; 11 positions agree with TRBD2. V shed 6 bases and J 9 bases; nucleotides not matched to a gene: 8. The V gene's germline CDR1 is SGHNT and CDR2 YYREEE (reference sequence). The CDR3 consists of 14 residues. The CDR3 loop reads CASTGTSGGGEQFF. CDR3 nucleotide sequence: TGTGCCAGCACCGGGACTAGCGGTGGGGGTGAGCAGTTCTTC.

The V and J genes are TRBV18 and TRBJ2-7; D not resolved. The CDR3 length is 18 residues. Trimming left V 3 bases short and J 1 base short, with 22 bases between. CDR1 and CDR2 (germline): KGHSH, LQKENI. CDR3 nucleotide sequence: TGTGCCAGCTCACCGAAGGCTAGTAGGGAAATTGGTTCCTACGAGCAGTACTTC. This sequence encodes CASSPKASREIGSYEQYF.

About this clone: Other nucleotide sequences from this sample produce the same CDR3. The CDR3 DNA reads TGTGCCAGCAGACTCGGGAATGAGCAGTTCTTC. It yields the protein CASRLGNEQFF. The chain has TRBV6-5 and TRBJ2-1; no reliable D call. Trimming left V 6 bases short and J 7 bases short, with 7 bases between. The CDR3 totals 11 residues. Germline CDR1 reads MNHEY; CDR2 reads SVGAGI.

V and J are TRBV28 and TRBJ2-5; 7 bases are shared with TRBD1. This CDR3 contains 17 residues. The V and J ends lost 5 bases and 5 bases, in that order; junction bases with no gene match: 17. Per the germline V gene, CDR1 is MDHEN and CDR2 is SYDVKM. The CDR3 sequence: CASSRSTRTGLGETQYF. The CDR3 DNA reads TGTGCCAGCAGTAGATCGACCAGGACAGGCCTAGGGGAGACCCAGTACTTC.

This chain connects TRBV9 to TRBJ2-3; TRBD2 agrees at 13 bases. The junction had 4 bases not matched to a gene; V was cut back by 4 bases and J by 5 bases. Per germline, CDR1 SGDLS and CDR2 YYNGEE. This CDR3 contains 15 residues. The CDR3 protein is CASSTGLAGVDTQYF. CDR3 bases: TGTGCCAGCAGCACCGGACTAGCGGGAGTAGATACGCAGTATTTT.

The chain employs TRBV29-1 and TRBJ1-1; the D gene is possibly TRBD1 (6 bases). V dropped 5 bases and J dropped 0 bases, with 13 bases sitting between them. The CDR3 is 14 residues long. In germline, CDR1 is SQVTM, CDR2 ANQGSEA. The CDR3 spells CSVPRGTLNTEAFF. For the CDR3, the DNA is TGCAGCGTTCCCAGGGGCACCTTGAACACTGAAGCTTTCTTT. The full variable domain, rest sourced from reference TRBV29-1 and TRBJ1-1, is SAVISQKPSRDICQRGTSLTIQCQVDSQVTMMFWYRQQPGQSLTLIATANQGSEATYESGFVIDKFPISRPNLTFSTLTVSNMSPEDSSIYLCSVPRGTLNTEAFFGQGTRLTVV.

In the case of this clone: Other DNA sequences from this sample encode an identical CDR3 as well. The chain couples TRBV5-1 to TRBJ2-1; D remains unclear. V lost 3 bases and J 3 bases, leaving 7 bases between the germline ends. The CDR3 has 13 amino acids. Germline CDR1 is SGHRS and CDR2 is YFSETQ. CDR3 DNA: TGCGCCAGCAGCTCCACTAACTACAATGAGCAGTTCTTC. Protein product: CASSSTNYNEQFF. Based on the CDR3 plus reference TRBV5-1 and TRBJ2-1, the full variable domain is KAGVTQTPRYLIKTRGQQVTLSCSPISGHRSVSWYQQTPGQGLQFLFEYFSETQRNKGNFPGRFSGRQFSNSRSEMNVSTLELGDSALYLCASSSTNYNEQFFGPGTRLTVL.

Points on this clone: The same CDR3 is also encoded by other DNA sequences in this sample. The chain combines TRBV6-5 with TRBJ2-2; D unclear. The ends were cut back, 3 bases at V and 1 base at J, with 6 bases in the middle. Germline V gene sequence: CDR1 MNHEY, CDR2 SVGAGI. The CDR3 runs 14 residues. CDR3 DNA sequence: TGTGCCAGCAGTTATGGGATGAACACCGGGGAGCTGTTTTTT. Its translation is CASSYGMNTGELFF.

The J gene is TRBJ2-7, the V gene TRBV7-8, with a tentative D call TRBD2 (6 bases). Trimming took off 5 bases at V and 2 bases at J, with 22 bases between the two ends. Germline V gene lookup returns CDR1 SGHVS and CDR2 FQNEAQ. The CDR3 has 17 residues. This chain's CDR3 is CASSDNPIGTSTYEQYF. CDR3 coding DNA: TGTGCCAGCAGCGATAACCCGATAGGGACTTCAACCTACGAGCAGTACTTC.

The rearrangement joins TRBV2 to TRBJ2-3; D remains ambiguous. CDR3 length: 12 residues. V was clipped by 8 bases and J by 4 bases, with 10 bases between them. Germline lookup yields CDR1 SNHLY and CDR2 FYNNEI. For the CDR3, the DNA is TGTGCCAGCGTAACAAGTGCAGATACGCAGTATTTT. It translates to CASVTSADTQYF.